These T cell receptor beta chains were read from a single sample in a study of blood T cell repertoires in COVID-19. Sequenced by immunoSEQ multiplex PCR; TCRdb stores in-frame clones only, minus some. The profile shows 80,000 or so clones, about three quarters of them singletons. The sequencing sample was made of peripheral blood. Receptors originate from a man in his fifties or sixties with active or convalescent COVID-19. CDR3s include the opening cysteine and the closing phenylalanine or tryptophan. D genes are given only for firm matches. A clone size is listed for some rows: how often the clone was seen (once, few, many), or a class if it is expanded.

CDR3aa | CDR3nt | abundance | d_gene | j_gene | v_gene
CASSEARQVGNTIYF | TGTGCCAGCAGTGAAGCAAGGCAGGTTGGAAACACCATATATTTT | few | NA | TRBJ1-3 | TRBV2
CARKTPGPQHF | TGTGCCAGAAAAACCCCAGGGCCCCAGCATTTT | few | NA | TRBJ1-5 | TRBV12-3/TRBV12-4
CASSLALDRVEKLFF | TGTGCCAGCAGCTTAGCGCTGGACAGGGTTGAAAAACTGTTTTTT | NA | TRBD1 | TRBJ1-4 | TRBV7-8
CASSVAPGSGEQYF | TGTGCCAGCAGCGTAGCCCCCGGGTCTGGGGAGCAGTACTTC | NA | NA | TRBJ2-7 | TRBV9
CASSYSTRGQPQHF | TGTGCCAGCAGTTACTCGACTCGGGGTCAGCCCCAGCATTTT | NA | NA | TRBJ1-5 | TRBV6-5
CASSSGTGLSYEQYF | TGTGCCAGCAGCTCCGGGACAGGGCTTTCCTACGAGCAGTACTTC | NA | TRBD1 | TRBJ2-7 | TRBV5-4
CASSLTGLYGYTF | TGTGCCAGCAGTTTAACAGGGCTCTATGGCTACACCTTC | NA | NA | TRBJ1-2 | TRBV12-3/TRBV12-4
CASSIVVSRGSNTEAFF | TGTGCCAGTAGTATAGTAGTCTCCAGGGGTTCGAACACTGAAGCTTTCTTT | NA | NA | TRBJ1-1 | TRBV19
CASTPGEGGYGYTF | TGTGCCAGCACCCCCGGGGAAGGAGGCTATGGCTACACCTTC | NA | NA | TRBJ1-2 | TRBV6-5
CASSEWTGTRTGELFF | TGTGCCAGCAGCGAATGGACAGGAACCCGGACCGGGGAGCTGTTTTTT | NA | TRBD1 | TRBJ2-2 | TRBV7-6
CASSYQGPSYEQYF | TGTGCCAGCAGTTACCAGGGCCCCTCCTACGAGCAGTACTTC | NA | NA | TRBJ2-7 | TRBV6-5
CASSVKGQNTEAFF | TGTGCCAGCAGCGTAAAGGGACAGAACACTGAAGCTTTCTTT | few | NA | TRBJ1-1 | TRBV9
CASSGGTATTNEKLFF | TGCGCCAGCAGCGGCGGGACAGCCACAACTAATGAAAAACTGTTTTTT | few | TRBD1 | TRBJ1-4 | TRBV5-1
CASSLLAATYEQYF | TGTGCCAGCAGCCTCCTAGCGGCGACCTACGAGCAGTACTTC | NA | TRBD2 | TRBJ2-7 | TRBV3-1/TRBV3-2
CASSTSAGANTGELFF | TGTGCCAGCAGCACGTCAGCGGGGGCGAACACCGGGGAGCTGTTTTTT | NA | TRBD2 | TRBJ2-2 | TRBV7-3
CASSFGHPEIYEQYF | TGTGCCAGCAGCTTTGGACACCCAGAGATCTACGAGCAGTACTTC | NA | NA | TRBJ2-7 | TRBV5-5
CASSPPSLTEAFF | TGTGCCAGCAGCCCCCCGTCCCTCACTGAAGCTTTCTTT | many | NA | TRBJ1-1 | TRBV7-9
CAVRPGQAGYGYTF | TGTGCAGTTAGACCGGGACAGGCAGGCTATGGCTACACCTTC | NA | TRBD1 | TRBJ1-2 | TRBV6-5
CSASGRGWTEAFF | TGCAGTGCTAGTGGGCGGGGGTGGACTGAAGCTTTCTTT | NA | NA | TRBJ1-1 | TRBV20-1
CASSQEGQYQPQHF | TGCGCCAGCAGCCAAGAAGGACAGTATCAGCCCCAGCATTTT | NA | NA | TRBJ1-5 | TRBV4-1
CASSLTLAGGYNEQFF | TGTGCCAGCAGCTTAACGCTAGCGGGGGGGTACAATGAGCAGTTCTTC | NA | TRBD2 | TRBJ2-1 | TRBV7-3
CAISGHYTDTQYF | TGTGCCATCAGTGGTCACTACACAGATACGCAGTATTTT | NA | NA | TRBJ2-3 | TRBV10-3
CASSPPTGTYGYTF | TGTGCCAGCAGTCCCCCCACAGGGACCTATGGCTACACCTTC | many | NA | TRBJ1-2 | TRBV28
CSASHRGSEAFF | TGCAGTGCTAGTCACAGGGGCTCTGAAGCTTTCTTT | NA | TRBD1 | TRBJ1-1 | TRBV20-1
CASRTGPFSYEQYF | TGCGCCAGCAGGACAGGTCCATTCTCCTACGAGCAGTACTTC | few | NA | TRBJ2-7 | TRBV23-1
CASSPQEGANEKLFF | TGTGCCAGCTCACCGCAGGAAGGGGCTAATGAAAAACTGTTTTTT | NA | NA | TRBJ1-4 | TRBV18
CASSKSGQGGYEQYF | TGTGCCAGCAGCAAATCAGGACAGGGGGGGTACGAGCAGTACTTC | NA | NA | TRBJ2-7 | TRBV21-1
CASSLWGGSYNEQFF | TGTGCCAGCAGTTTATGGGGGGGGTCCTACAATGAGCAGTTCTTC | NA | TRBD2 | TRBJ2-1 | TRBV27
CASSPNGAGGSYNEQFF | TGTGCCAGCAGCCCTAATGGAGCGGGGGGCTCCTACAATGAGCAGTTCTTC | NA | TRBD2 | TRBJ2-1 | TRBV5-6
CASALSTDLPLGNEQFF | TGTGCTAGTGCCCTATCTACGGACTTACCCCTAGGGAATGAGCAGTTCTTC | once | NA | TRBJ2-1 | TRBV12-5
CASGLVHGGGSDF | TGTGCTAGTGGTTTGGTACATGGCGGGGGGTCCGACTTC | few | TRBD2 | TRBJ2-5 | TRBV12-5
CASSPEQGLGGYTF | TGTGCCAGCAGTCCTGAACAGGGGTTGGGAGGCTACACCTTC | NA | TRBD1 | TRBJ1-2 | TRBV6-5
CASSQPGQGVETQYF | TGTGCCAGCTCACAACCGGGACAGGGGGTCGAGACCCAGTACTTC | NA | TRBD1 | TRBJ2-5 | TRBV18
CASSPSQGRGPTDTQYF | TGTGCCAGCAGCCCTTCCCAGGGGCGAGGGCCCACAGATACGCAGTATTTT | NA | NA | TRBJ2-3 | TRBV7-3
CASSSGTGNEQFF | TGTGCCAGCAGCTCGGGGACAGGTAATGAGCAGTTCTTC | once | TRBD1 | TRBJ2-1 | TRBV7-3
CASSLGQGAYQPQHF | TGTGCCAGCAGTTTGGGGCAGGGGGCATACCAGCCCCAGCATTTT | NA | TRBD1 | TRBJ1-5 | TRBV27
CSASGPGSGSTGELFF | TGCAGTGCTAGTGGCCCCGGGAGCGGGTCCACCGGGGAGCTGTTTTTT | few | NA | TRBJ2-2 | TRBV20-1
CASSLAPWGQAMNTEAFF | TGCGCCAGCAGCTTGGCTCCGTGGGGACAGGCAATGAACACTGAAGCTTTCTTT | NA | TRBD1 | TRBJ1-1 | TRBV5-1
CAWSATGMGGYGYTF | TGTGCCTGGAGTGCGACCGGGATGGGGGGCTATGGCTACACCTTC | NA | NA | TRBJ1-2 | TRBV30
CASSQISGQGARGYTF | TGTGCCAGCAGCCAAATTTCCGGACAGGGGGCGCGAGGCTACACCTTC | NA | TRBD1 | TRBJ1-2 | TRBV14
CAWTRGSNSPLHF | TGTGCCTGGACTCGGGGGTCGAATTCACCCCTCCACTTT | NA | NA | TRBJ1-6 | TRBV30
CASLSTGGNYGYTF | TGTGCCAGCCTTTCTACCGGGGGGAACTATGGCTACACCTTC | NA | NA | TRBJ1-2 | TRBV6-5
CASSLNAGTGQETQYF | TGTGCCAGCAGCTTGAATGCTGGGACAGGCCAAGAGACCCAGTACTTC | NA | TRBD1 | TRBJ2-5 | TRBV5-6
CASSSTNGANEQYF | TGCGCCAGCAGCTCGACCAATGGGGCTAACGAGCAGTACTTC | few | NA | TRBJ2-7 | TRBV5-1
CASSPQTGGTEAFF | TGTGCCAGCAGCCCCCAGACAGGGGGCACTGAAGCTTTCTTT | few | TRBD1 | TRBJ1-1 | TRBV11-2
CASSKIWQGSNQPQHF | TGTGCCAGCAGCAAAATATGGCAGGGAAGCAATCAGCCCCAGCATTTT | NA | NA | TRBJ1-5 | TRBV21-1
CASSVGEEWTEAFF | TGTGCCAGCAGCGTGGGGGAGGAATGGACTGAAGCTTTCTTT | once | NA | TRBJ1-1 | TRBV9
CASSQANSGGSSYEQYF | TGCGCCAGCAGCCAAGCCAATAGCGGGGGGAGCTCCTACGAGCAGTACTTC | NA | TRBD2 | TRBJ2-7 | TRBV4-1
CASSIGRVAGLIVDEQFF | TGTGCCAGTAGTATCGGGCGGGTAGCGGGGTTGATAGTCGATGAGCAGTTCTTC | NA | TRBD2 | TRBJ2-1 | TRBV19
CASSPLRGGNEKLFF | TGTGCCAGCTCACCACTCAGGGGAGGGAATGAAAAACTGTTTTTT | NA | NA | TRBJ1-4 | TRBV18
CASSYLAERPEAFF | TGTGCCAGCAGTTACTTAGCAGAACGGCCTGAAGCTTTCTTT | NA | NA | TRBJ1-1 | TRBV6-5
CASSDGTPYEQYF | TGTGCCAGCAGTGACGGGACTCCCTACGAGCAGTACTTC | NA | NA | TRBJ2-7 | TRBV25-1
CASSQDAGQRNEQFF | TGCGCCAGCAGCCAAGACGCGGGGCAGAGGAATGAGCAGTTCTTC | few | NA | TRBJ2-1 | TRBV4-1